The clone carrying this TCR beta chain is a singleton in its sample. The data stem from a study of blood T cell repertoires in COVID-19. Sequencing used immunoSEQ multiplex PCR; TCRdb keeps in-frame clones, though not all of them. The sample records about 230,000 clones, 85% to 90% being singletons. Enrolment of Seattle patients took place during active infection, and they were followed longitudinally. The CDR3 runs 14 residues. The germline V and J ends were trimmed by 2 bases and 7 bases, with 15 bases remaining between them. Germline V gene sequence: CDR1 LGHNA, CDR2 YSLEER. Sequenced input: peripheral blood. The chain employs TRBV4-3 and TRBJ2-7; no clear D. This clonotype was sampled from a man aged 45-65 years with COVID-19, enrolled during active disease. As DNA, the CDR3 is TGCGCCAGCAGCCAAAATTGGTTGCAGAGGGAGCAGTACTTC. Translated: CASSQNWLQREQYF.